These T cell receptor beta chains were read from a single sample in a study of control samples from healthy donors and cancer patients. Assay used: immunoSEQ multiplex PCR; TCRdb lists only in-frame clones, some missing. The sample lists roughly 92,000 clones, roughly nine tenths occurring once. The material sequenced was blood. These receptors all stem from a woman aged 50 to 60 in good health. Each CDR3 is given with its conserved first and last residue. D genes are given only for firm matches. Size is omitted from some rows. Given values are once, few, many or a class for expanded clones.

>NA|NA|TRBV7-9
CATAGGRNQPQHF
>NA|few|TRBV5-1
CASSFDGATAEQYF
>NA|NA|TRBV12-3/TRBV12-4
CAIRWTLNTEAFF
>NA|NA|TRBV6-5
CASSPFPPGRYGYTF
>NA|NA|TRBV6-4
CASTWGRTTRDYNQPQHF
>NA|few|TRBV25-1
CASSVRGADTQYF
>NA|NA|TRBV7-2
CASSLAATAGLLDTQYF
>NA|NA|TRBV15
CATSRGIGEQYF
>NA|NA|TRBV25-1
CASSEALGGGGTDTQYF
>NA|NA|TRBV9
CASSVGPGLRIDNEQFF
>NA|NA|TRBV2
CASSAEQTGELFF
>NA|NA|TRBV2
CASNLIGSTGELFF
>TRBD1|NA|TRBV3-1/TRBV3-2
CASSPTDREDGYTF
>NA|NA|TRBV14
CASRQVDNSPLHF
>NA|once|TRBV6-5
CASSYRETEKLFF
>TRBD1|NA|TRBV5-5
CASSPGDRGNQPQHF
>NA|NA|TRBV7-8
CASSLAQGRGETQYF
>NA|NA|TRBV2
CASSAWRSSTDTQYF
>TRBD2|NA|TRBV6-4
CASSEGTSGTDTQYF
>TRBD1|few|TRBV7-9
CASSQGVTSSGNTIYF
>TRBD1|once|TRBV5-1
CASSFNPGTGREQYF
>TRBD1|NA|TRBV6-4
CASSELRRDRGYWRGAFF
>TRBD1|NA|TRBV11-3
CASSLKGARYEQYF
>NA|NA|TRBV5-4
CASRTETNTGELFF
>TRBD1|NA|TRBV13
CASSFTPQGVGGYTF
>TRBD2|NA|TRBV3-1/TRBV3-2
CASSPTSGGPGEQYF
>NA|NA|TRBV4-1
CASSQASANYGYTF
>NA|NA|TRBV10-2
CASSEPFKGRDDQPQHF
>NA|NA|TRBV29-1
CSAGMELNEKLFF
>NA|few|TRBV5-1
CASSLDSASNQPQHF
>NA|NA|TRBV10-1
CAHLEYPPYEQYF
>NA|NA|TRBV6-2/TRBV6-3
CASSYWQGEQYF
>NA|NA|TRBV7-6
CASSSASRSNTGELFF
>TRBD1|NA|TRBV11-2
CASSRDRLNTGELFF
>TRBD1|NA|TRBV25-1
CASSDFRDSSYGYTF
>NA|NA|TRBV28
CASSLDRLRNQPQHF